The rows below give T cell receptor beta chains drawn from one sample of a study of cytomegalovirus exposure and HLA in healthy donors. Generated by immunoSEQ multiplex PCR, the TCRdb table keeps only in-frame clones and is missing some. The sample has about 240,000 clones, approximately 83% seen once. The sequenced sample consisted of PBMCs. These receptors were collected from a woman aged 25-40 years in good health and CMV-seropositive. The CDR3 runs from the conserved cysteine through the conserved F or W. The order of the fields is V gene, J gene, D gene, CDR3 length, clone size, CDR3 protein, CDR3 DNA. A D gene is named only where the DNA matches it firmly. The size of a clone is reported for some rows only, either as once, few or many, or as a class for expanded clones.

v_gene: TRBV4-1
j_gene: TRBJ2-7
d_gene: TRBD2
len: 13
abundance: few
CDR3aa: CASSTLGGDEQYF
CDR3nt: TGCGCCAGCAGCACCCTCGGGGGGGACGAGCAGTACTTC

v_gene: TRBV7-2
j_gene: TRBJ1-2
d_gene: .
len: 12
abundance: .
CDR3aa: CASSFTILGYTF
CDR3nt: TGTGCCAGCAGCTTCACGATACTTGGCTACACCTTC

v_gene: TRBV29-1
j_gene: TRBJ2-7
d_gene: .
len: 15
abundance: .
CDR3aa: CSVAIKQGPRDEQYF
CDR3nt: TGCAGCGTTGCGATTAAACAGGGACCTCGGGACGAGCAGTACTTC

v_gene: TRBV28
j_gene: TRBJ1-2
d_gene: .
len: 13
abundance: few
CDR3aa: CASRPGSLYGYTF
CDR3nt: TGTGCCAGCAGGCCGGGATCTCTCTATGGCTACACCTTC

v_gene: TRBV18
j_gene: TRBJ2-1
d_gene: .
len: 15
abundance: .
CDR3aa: CASSPSAGGKGEQFF
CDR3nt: TGTGCCAGCTCACCTTCGGCTGGGGGGAAGGGTGAGCAGTTCTTC

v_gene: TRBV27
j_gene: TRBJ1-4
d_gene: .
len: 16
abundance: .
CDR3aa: CASSLLNRGANEKLFF
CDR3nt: TGTGCCAGCAGTTTATTGAACCGGGGGGCGAATGAAAAACTGTTTTTT

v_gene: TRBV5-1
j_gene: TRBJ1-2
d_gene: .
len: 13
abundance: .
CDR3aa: CASSLGSNYGYTF
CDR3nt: TGCGCCAGCAGCCTAGGGAGTAACTATGGCTACACCTTC

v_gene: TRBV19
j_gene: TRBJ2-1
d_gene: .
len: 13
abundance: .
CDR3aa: CASSMGLGGEQFF
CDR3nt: TGTGCCAGTAGTATGGGTCTAGGTGGTGAGCAGTTCTTC

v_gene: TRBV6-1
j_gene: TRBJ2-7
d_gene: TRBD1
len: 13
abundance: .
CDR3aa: CASRRTGGYEQYF
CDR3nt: TGTGCCAGCAGGCGGACAGGGGGCTACGAGCAGTACTTC

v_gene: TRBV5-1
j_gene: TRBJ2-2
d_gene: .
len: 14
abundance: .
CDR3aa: CASLRGPLTGELFF
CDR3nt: TGCGCCTCCCTTAGGGGTCCGCTCACCGGGGAGCTGTTTTTT

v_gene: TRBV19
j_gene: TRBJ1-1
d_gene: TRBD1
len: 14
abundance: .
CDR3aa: CASSLDRGGAEAFF
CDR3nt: TGTGCCAGCTCCCTGGACAGGGGAGGCGCTGAAGCTTTCTTT

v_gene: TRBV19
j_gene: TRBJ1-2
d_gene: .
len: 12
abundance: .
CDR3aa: CASSETDYGYTF
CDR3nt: TGTGCCAGTAGTGAGACAGACTATGGCTACACCTTC

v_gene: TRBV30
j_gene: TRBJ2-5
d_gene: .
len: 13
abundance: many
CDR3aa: CAWSVSSWETQYF
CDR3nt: TGTGCCTGGAGTGTTTCTAGCTGGGAGACCCAGTACTTC

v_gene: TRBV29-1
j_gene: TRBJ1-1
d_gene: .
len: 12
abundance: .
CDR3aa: CSVLPREPEAFF
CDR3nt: TGCAGCGTTCTTCCCCGAGAGCCTGAAGCTTTCTTT

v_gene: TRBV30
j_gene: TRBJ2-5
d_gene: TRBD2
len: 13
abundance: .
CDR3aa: CAWNQREGETQYF
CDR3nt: TGTGCCTGGAACCAGCGGGAGGGGGAGACCCAGTACTTC

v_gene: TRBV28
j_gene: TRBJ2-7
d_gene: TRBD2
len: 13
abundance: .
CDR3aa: CANLAGKMYEQYF
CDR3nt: TGTGCCAACCTAGCGGGAAAGATGTACGAGCAGTACTTC

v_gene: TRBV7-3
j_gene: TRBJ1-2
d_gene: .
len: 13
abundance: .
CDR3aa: CASSLVPSYGYTF
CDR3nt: TGTGCCAGCAGCTTAGTCCCCTCCTATGGCTACACCTTC

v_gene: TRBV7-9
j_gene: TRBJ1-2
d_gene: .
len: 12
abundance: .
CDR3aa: CASSLTGAGYTF
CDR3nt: TGTGCCAGCAGCTTGACAGGCGCTGGCTACACCTTC

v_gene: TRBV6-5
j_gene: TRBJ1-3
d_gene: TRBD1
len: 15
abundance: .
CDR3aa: CASSHDRGSGNTIYF
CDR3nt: TGTGCCAGCAGTCATGACAGGGGCTCTGGAAACACCATATATTTT

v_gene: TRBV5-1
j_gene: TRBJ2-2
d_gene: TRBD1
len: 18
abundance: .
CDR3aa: CASSLEIQGALDTGELFF
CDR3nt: TGCGCCAGCAGCTTGGAAATACAGGGGGCGCTGGACACCGGGGAGCTGTTTTTT

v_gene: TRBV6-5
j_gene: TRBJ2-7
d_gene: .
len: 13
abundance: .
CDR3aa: CASSYGAGERQYF
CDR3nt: TGTGCCAGCAGTTACGGGGCAGGGGAGAGGCAGTACTTC

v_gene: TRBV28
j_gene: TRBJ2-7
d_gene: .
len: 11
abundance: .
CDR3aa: CASSLRAVQYF
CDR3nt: TGTGCCAGCAGTTTGAGGGCGGTACAGTACTTC

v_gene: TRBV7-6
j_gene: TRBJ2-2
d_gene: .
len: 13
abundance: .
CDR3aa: CASTRQNTGELFF
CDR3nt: TGTGCCAGCACCAGACAGAACACCGGGGAGCTGTTTTTT

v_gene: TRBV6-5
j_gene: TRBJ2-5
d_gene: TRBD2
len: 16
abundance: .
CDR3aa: CASSYSEREAWETQYF
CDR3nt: TGTGCCAGCAGTTACTCAGAACGGGAGGCTTGGGAGACCCAGTACTTC

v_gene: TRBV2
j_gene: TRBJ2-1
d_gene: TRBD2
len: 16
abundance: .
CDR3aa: CASVEEAGFSYNEQFF
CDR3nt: TGTGCCAGCGTGGAGGAAGCGGGGTTTTCCTACAATGAGCAGTTCTTC

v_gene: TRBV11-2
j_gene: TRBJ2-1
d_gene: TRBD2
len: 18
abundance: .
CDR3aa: CASSPGTSGRIGYNEQFF
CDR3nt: TGTGCCAGCAGCCCCGGGACTAGCGGGAGAATAGGGTACAATGAGCAGTTCTTC

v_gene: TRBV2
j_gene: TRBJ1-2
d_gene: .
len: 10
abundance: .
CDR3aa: CASSVGAAAF
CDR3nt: TGTGCCAGCAGTGTAGGGGCCGCCGCCTTC

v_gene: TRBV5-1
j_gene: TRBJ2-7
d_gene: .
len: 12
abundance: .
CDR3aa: CASSFPGGEQYF
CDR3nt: TGCGCCAGCAGCTTCCCAGGGGGGGAGCAGTACTTC

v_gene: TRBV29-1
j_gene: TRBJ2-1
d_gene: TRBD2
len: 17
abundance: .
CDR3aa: CSVRQGALAGGLNEQFF
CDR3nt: TGCAGCGTTAGACAGGGGGCCCTAGCGGGAGGGCTTAATGAGCAGTTCTTC

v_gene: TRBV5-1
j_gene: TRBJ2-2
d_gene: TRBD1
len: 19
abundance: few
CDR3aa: CASSLIGQAQMGNTGELFF
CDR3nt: TGCGCCAGCAGCTTGATAGGACAGGCCCAAATGGGGAACACCGGGGAGCTGTTTTTT

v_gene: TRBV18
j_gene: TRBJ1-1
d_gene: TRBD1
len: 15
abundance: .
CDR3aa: CASSPLTGGGTEAFF
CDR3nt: TGTGCCAGCTCACCACTTACAGGGGGCGGGACTGAAGCTTTCTTT

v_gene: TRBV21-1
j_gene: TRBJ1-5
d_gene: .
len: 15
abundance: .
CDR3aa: CASSQRQGDDQPQHF
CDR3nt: TGTGCCAGCAGCCAAAGACAGGGGGATGACCAGCCCCAGCATTTT

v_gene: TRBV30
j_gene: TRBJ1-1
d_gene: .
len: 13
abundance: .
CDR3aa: CAWSYSQNTEAFF
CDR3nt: TGTGCCTGGTCATACAGCCAGAACACTGAAGCTTTCTTT

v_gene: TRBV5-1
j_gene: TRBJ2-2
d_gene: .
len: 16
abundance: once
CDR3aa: CASSIASTVNTGELFF
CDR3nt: TGCGCCAGCAGCATAGCAAGTACGGTAAACACCGGGGAGCTGTTTTTT

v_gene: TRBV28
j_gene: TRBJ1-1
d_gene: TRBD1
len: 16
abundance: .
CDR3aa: CASSSQGATSNTEAFF
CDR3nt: TGTGCCAGCAGTTCCCAGGGGGCCACTTCGAACACTGAAGCTTTCTTT

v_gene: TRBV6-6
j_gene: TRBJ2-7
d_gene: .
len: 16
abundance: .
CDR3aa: CASSSSTGQMIYEQYF
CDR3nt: TGTGCCAGCAGTTCGTCTACCGGACAGATGATCTACGAGCAGTACTTC

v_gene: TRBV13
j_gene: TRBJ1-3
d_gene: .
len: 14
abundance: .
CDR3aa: CASSFPTGGNTIYF
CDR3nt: TGTGCCAGCAGCTTCCCGACGGGAGGAAACACCATATATTTT

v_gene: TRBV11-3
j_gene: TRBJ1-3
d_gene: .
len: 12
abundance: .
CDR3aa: CASSLAGNTIYF
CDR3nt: TGTGCCAGCAGCTTGGCAGGAAACACCATATATTTT

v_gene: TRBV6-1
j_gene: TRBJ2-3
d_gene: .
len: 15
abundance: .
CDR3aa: CASSNGGPPVGTQYF
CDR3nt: TGTGCCAGCAGTAATGGCGGGCCTCCAGTGGGTACGCAGTATTTT

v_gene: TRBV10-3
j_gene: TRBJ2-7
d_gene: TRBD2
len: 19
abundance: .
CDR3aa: CAISDSNPGLAGKVYEQYF
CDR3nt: TGTGCCATCAGTGACTCAAATCCGGGACTAGCGGGAAAAGTGTACGAGCAGTACTTC

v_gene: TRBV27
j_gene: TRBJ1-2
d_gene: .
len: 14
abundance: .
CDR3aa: CASSPLGAGYGYTF
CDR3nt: TGTGCCAGCAGCCCCTTAGGGGCAGGCTATGGCTACACCTTC

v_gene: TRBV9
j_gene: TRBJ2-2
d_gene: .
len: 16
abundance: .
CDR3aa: CASSVDIGQNTGELFF
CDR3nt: TGTGCCAGCAGCGTCGATATTGGACAGAACACCGGGGAGCTGTTTTTT